These 10 T cell receptor beta chains were all obtained from the same sample, sequenced in a study of naive and memory T cell subsets. The beta constant-region primer was an equimolar mix of two oligonucleotides covering TRBC1 and TRBC2. Four rounds of PCR amplified the ligated cDNA using nested alpha and beta constant-region primers plus SP2. Each CDR3 protein gets one entry after TCRdb re-called the UMI-ligation and nested PCR reads with MiXCR. This sample carries 130,000 or so distinct CDR3 sequences, 35% to 40% of them seen once, and the ten largest clones take approximately 0.88%. The specimen sequenced was central memory CD4+ T cells from blood. Source of these receptors: a human donor in good health.

This clonotype was counted only a few times. The chain is built from TRBV20-1 and TRBJ2-7; D gene uncertain. Trimming left V 3 bases short and J 0 bases short, with 9 bases between. This CDR3 is built from 13 residues. CDR1 and CDR2 (germline): DFQATT, SNEGSKA (reference sequence). The CDR3 DNA is TGCAGTGCTAGCCCCGGGTCCTCCTACGAGCAGTACTTC. The encoded protein is CSASPGSSYEQYF.

V and J are TRBV7-9 and TRBJ1-1; D gene uncertain. Germline CDR1 and CDR2: SEHNR and FQNEAQ (reference sequence). The V gene lost 3 bases and the J gene lost 6 bases, with 14 bases spanning the gap. The CDR3 loop spans 14 amino acids. CDR3 nucleotide sequence: TGTGCCAGCAGCTTCACCGATAAGTGGGCTGAAGCTTTCTTT. It encodes CASSFTDKWAEAFF.

A single count supports this clonotype. A clone one base away is much larger, so this may be a read error. J is TRBJ2-5 and V is TRBV5-1, with 7 bases matching TRBD1. CDR3 size: 15 residues. Germline trimming cut 6 bases from V and 0 bases from J; bases unmatched to any gene: 8. The germline V gene has CDR1 SGHRS and CDR2 YFSETQ. This chain's CDR3 is CASTPGTEYQETQYF. The CDR3 region has the DNA TGCGCCAGCACCCCCGGGACAGAATACCAAGAGACCCAGTACTTC.

This clonotype was recorded at least ten times. The rearrangement joins TRBV9 to TRBJ2-7; 8 bases line up with TRBD2. From germline, CDR1 is SGDLS and CDR2 YYNGEE. This CDR3 region has 15 residues. The ends lost 4 bases at V and 6 bases at J; junction bases unmatched: 12. In DNA, the CDR3 is TGTGCCAGCAGCCCCCGACCGACAGCGGGGGTCGAGCAGTACTTC. This sequence encodes CASSPRPTAGVEQYF.

This clonotype occurred many times. The chain has TRBV11-2 and TRBJ2-2; D is ambiguous. This CDR3 contains 14 residues. Germline V gene lookup returns CDR1 SGHAT and CDR2 FQNNGV. Trimming took 6 bases from V and 0 from J, leaving 8 bases between them. The CDR3 coding sequence is TGTGCCAGCAGTTCAGGATCGAACACCGGGGAGCTGTTTTTT. Protein sequence: CASSSGSNTGELFF.

The rearrangement joins TRBV28 to TRBJ2-3, with 7 bases lining up with TRBD1. This CDR3 comprises 13 residues. From germline, CDR1 is MDHEN and CDR2 SYDVKM. J was trimmed by 3 bases and V by 8 bases; bases with no gene match: 5. The CDR3 DNA is TGTGCCAGCGGCCGACAGGGAACAGATACGCAGTATTTT. This translates into CASGRQGTDTQYF.

This clonotype was recorded many times. The V gene is TRBV28, the J gene TRBJ2-7; D assignment may be TRBD1 or TRBD2 (6 bases each). Trimming left V 5 bases short and J 0 bases short, with 11 bases between. CDR1 and CDR2 from the germline V gene are MDHEN and SYDVKM. This CDR3 contains 14 residues. The CDR3 nucleotides are TGTGCCAGCAGTCCGGGGGCCTTCTCCTACGAGCAGTACTTC. Residues: CASSPGAFSYEQYF.

This clonotype was seen a handful of times. The chain links TRBV5-1 to TRBJ2-1, with a weak D call TRBD2 (5 bases). This CDR3 has 15 residues. V was shortened by 0 bases and J by 2 bases, with 9 bases between the two germline ends. Looked up from germline, CDR1 is SGHRS and CDR2 is YFSETQ. CDR3 loop: CASSLVANTYNEQFF. DNA of the CDR3: TGCGCCAGCAGCTTGGTAGCGAATACCTACAATGAGCAGTTCTTC.

The rearrangement links TRBV11-2 to TRBJ1-1; D may be TRBD1 (6 bases). The CDR3 length is 18 residues. V was clipped by 5 bases and J by 0 bases, with 22 bases between them. The germline V gene has CDR1 SGHAT and CDR2 FQNNGV. The CDR3 DNA reads TGTGCCAGCAGCATTCGTACCCCAGGGGAGAGAATGAACACTGAAGCTTTCTTT. Translating it yields CASSIRTPGERMNTEAFF.

The chain employs TRBV6-6 and TRBJ1-1; possible D gene TRBD1, 6 bases. Germline values: CDR1 MNHNY, CDR2 SVGAGI (reference sequence). The CDR3 loop spans 14 amino acids. V was cut by 4 bases and J by 6 bases, with 15 bases left in between. CDR3 DNA sequence: TGTGCCAGCAGTTCCCACGACAGGAGGTCTGAAGCTTTCTTT. It codes for CASSSHDRRSEAFF.